This TCR beta chain comes out of a study of T cells in Graves' hyperthyroidism and ophthalmopathy. Regarding the study as a whole: Median prediction lead before ophthalmopathy onset was 6.5 months with the model. Blood held most thyroid clonotypes expanded above 0.001 frequency.

V shed 3 bases and J shed 0 bases, with 11 bases lying between them. Germline V gives CDR1 DFQATT, CDR2 SNEGSKA (reference sequence). The CDR3 sequence is 15 residues long. This clonotype was seen many times. Antigen unknown. The source material, RNA transcripts, was used to amplify TCR beta CDR3 regions. An initial round of RT-PCR targeting the TCR CDR3 relied on the HTBI primer set. One entry per CDR3 protein results from TCRdb running MiXCR on the multiplex PCR reads. The repertoire includes roughly 360,000 distinct CDR3 sequences, roughly 13% of them detected once, and around 21% sits in the top ten. Hyperthyroidism, newly diagnosed and lasting under 2 months, affected patients aged 18 to 65. On the basis of clinical symptoms, serum thyroxine and TRAb, thyroid ultrasound and orbital computed tomography, diagnoses were made.

The material sequenced was blood. This TCR came from a man younger than 40 with Graves' hyperthyroidism that later progressed to Graves' ophthalmopathy. J is TRBJ2-2 and V is TRBV20-1; D gene uncertain. The CDR3 sequence is CSASPSEANTGELFF. Written as DNA, the CDR3 is TGCAGTGCTAGTCCGTCCGAGGCGAACACCGGGGAGCTGTTTTTT.